The 24 T cell receptor beta chains below all came from one sample that was sequenced in a study of T cell repertoires in cytomegalovirus infection. TCRdb re-derived calls from the reads in MiXCR, one entry per CDR3 protein. The repertoire holds around 530,000 distinct CDR3 sequences, more than 15% seen once, with approximately 24% in the top ten. Input material: CD8+ T cells from PBMCs. The receptors stem from a human donor in good health (CMV status not recorded). Some clones in this sample may be carry-over from other donors' samples.

The chain links TRBV19 to TRBJ1-5; D unresolved. The germline CDR1 and CDR2 sequences are LNHDA and SQIVND (reference sequence). The V and J ends lost 3 bases and 0 bases respectively, with 9 bases between them. CDR3 length: 15 residues. CDR3 coding DNA: TGTGCCAGTAGTATGGGTGGGAATAGCAATCAGCCCCAGCATTTT. This translates into CASSMGGNSNQPQHF.

This clonotype was seen repeatedly, ten times or more. The DNA of the CDR3 is TGTGCCATCTCCCCACGGGGGAATGGGGATACGCAGTATTTT. This translates into CAISPRGNGDTQYF. The rearrangement joins TRBV28 to TRBJ2-3, with a possible D match to TRBD2 (6 bases). With 10 bases removed from V and 6 bases from J, the gap between germline ends came to 20 bases. CDR3 length: 14 amino acids. The germline CDR1 and CDR2 sequences are MDHEN and SYDVKM. The variable domain in full, with the rest retrieved from reference TRBV28 and TRBJ2-3, is DVKVTQSSRYLVKRTGEKVFLECVQDMDHENMFWYRQDPGLGLRLIYFSYDVKMKEKGDIPEGYSVSREKKERFSLILESASTNQTSMYLCAISPRGNGDTQYFGPGTRLTVL.

This clonotype came up many times. V gene TRBV7-2 combines with J gene TRBJ2-1; 13 bases agree with TRBD2. The V gene end was trimmed by 4 bases and the J gene end by 8 bases; junction bases not matched to a gene: 5. The CDR3 extends over 15 amino acids. Germline values: CDR1 SGHTA, CDR2 FQGNSA. Here the CDR3 DNA reads TGTGCCAGCAGCTCAACTAGCGGGAGGGCCCATGAGCAGTTCTTC. It is translated as CASSSTSGRAHEQFF.

This clonotype was counted many times. CDR3 sequence reads: CASSVGTAESGNTIYF. In DNA, the CDR3 is TGTGCCAGCAGCGTCGGGACAGCAGAATCCGGAAACACCATATATTTT. The rearrangement links TRBV7-6 to TRBJ1-3; 7 bases are a match to TRBD1. With V trimmed by 5 bases and J by 4 bases, 11 bases remained unmatched. Germline-derived CDR1 and CDR2 are SGHVS and FNYEAQ. This CDR3 spans 16 amino acids.

The V gene is TRBV14, the J gene TRBJ2-7; no definite D call. Trimming took off 4 bases at V and 0 bases at J, with 13 bases between the two ends. Per the germline V gene, CDR1 is SGHDN and CDR2 is FVKESK. The CDR3 consists of 15 residues. The CDR3 region has the DNA TGTGCCAGCAGCCCCTTCATCAGGAGCTCCTACGAGCAGTACTTC. Protein: CASSPFIRSSYEQYF.

This clonotype was counted a few times. The chain couples TRBV27 to TRBJ2-1; TRBD2 matches 8 bases. The CDR3 is 16 amino acids. The germline V gene has CDR1 MNHEY and CDR2 SMNVEV (reference sequence). V gave up 6 bases and J gave up 5 bases; unmatched junction bases: 12. The CDR3 region is CASRVRGGGSHNEQFF. The CDR3 DNA reads as TGTGCCAGCAGGGTACGGGGGGGGGGTTCCCACAATGAGCAGTTCTTC.

This clonotype was observed at least ten times. V is TRBV28 and J is TRBJ2-3, with TRBD2 matching over 7 bases. The CDR3 has 15 residues. The V gene's germline CDR1 is MDHEN and CDR2 SYDVKM. J lost 4 bases, V lost 7 bases, and 11 bases had no gene match. As DNA, the CDR3 is TGTGCCAGCACCTCTCGGGCGGGAGACTCAGATACGCAGTATTTT. This sequence encodes CASTSRAGDSDTQYF.

The chain recombines TRBV12-3 or TRBV12-4 with TRBJ2-1; TRBD1 aligns across 7 bases. CDR3 length: 16 amino acids. The J segment lost 2 bases and the V segment lost 1 base, leaving 5 bases of the junction unmatched. The CDR3 region is CASSLGQGSTYNEQFF. In DNA form, the CDR3 reads TGTGCCAGCAGTTTAGGACAGGGATCAACCTACAATGAGCAGTTCTTC.

This clonotype was counted many times. The chain has TRBV7-9 and TRBJ1-2, with unresolved D. This CDR3 has 14 residues. The germline V gene encodes CDR1 SEHNR and CDR2 FQNEAQ (reference sequence). Trimming left V 3 bases short and J 4 bases short, with 12 bases between. CDR3 nucleotide sequence: TGTGCCAGCAGCTTTCTAGAAGGCTTCTATGGCTACACCTTC. Amino acids: CASSFLEGFYGYTF.

This clonotype has just a few counts. The chain recombines TRBV29-1 with TRBJ1-3; D is undetermined. This CDR3 is built from 14 residues. V was clipped by 3 bases and J by 6 bases, with 15 bases between them. Germline V gene sequence: CDR1 SQVTM, CDR2 ANQGSEA. CDR3 loop: CSVDYLGQPNTIYF. CDR3 DNA: TGCAGCGTTGATTATCTTGGCCAGCCAAACACCATATATTTT.

V is TRBV27 and J is TRBJ2-3; D unclear. The CDR3 length is 14 residues. The germline V gene encodes CDR1 MNHEY and CDR2 SMNVEV (reference sequence). The ends were cut back, 6 bases at V and 2 bases at J, with 12 bases in the middle. The CDR3 region is CASRFYRATDTQYF. The CDR3 coding sequence is TGTGCCAGCAGATTTTACCGGGCCACAGATACGCAGTATTTT.

This clonotype was found a few times. The rearrangement uses TRBV11-2 and TRBJ2-1, with D perhaps matching TRBD1 or TRBD2 (5 bases each). Germline V gene data show CDR1 as SGHAT and CDR2 as FQNNGV. The CDR3 contains 17 residues. V was trimmed by 1 base and J by 2 bases, leaving 15 bases between them. The CDR3 nucleotides read TGTGCCAGCAGCTTAGTAACTCTCGGGGACCCCTACAATGAGCAGTTCTTC. Its translation is CASSLVTLGDPYNEQFF.

Points on this clonotype: Being one base from a much bigger clone, this may be a read error. This rearrangement joins TRBV7-9 to TRBJ2-7; D is perhaps TRBD1 (5 bases). In germline, CDR1 is SEHNR, CDR2 FQNEAQ (reference sequence). The CDR3 runs to 13 residues. The CDR3 here is CVSSAGFSYEQYF. DNA for the CDR3: TGTGTCAGCAGCGCAGGGTTCTCGTACGAGCAGTACTTC.

The rearrangement uses TRBV28 and TRBJ2-7, with no clear D. The V end was cut by 10 bases, the J end by 0 bases, with 7 bases between. The CDR3 is made up of 11 amino acids. CDR1 and CDR2 from the germline V gene are MDHEN and SYDVKM. Written as DNA, the CDR3 is TGTGCCACCGTCGACTCCTACGAGCAGTACTTC. Residues: CATVDSYEQYF.

There are many counts of this clonotype. The rearrangement uses TRBV7-9 and TRBJ2-5; D may match TRBD1 or TRBD2 (6 bases each). In germline, CDR1 is SEHNR, CDR2 FQNEAQ (reference sequence). This CDR3 region has 16 residues. V shed 5 bases and J shed 2 bases, with 18 bases lying between them. The CDR3 sequence is CASSPPRGRRQETQYF. CDR3 bases: TGTGCCAGCAGCCCCCCCCGGGGGCGCCGTCAAGAGACCCAGTACTTC.

This clonotype was observed many times. This sequence joins TRBV5-4 and TRBJ1-1; D possibly corresponds to TRBD1 (5 bases). Trimming shortened V by 2 bases and J by 1 base, and 12 bases separated the two germline ends. This CDR3 has 15 amino acids. The V gene's germline CDR1 is SGHNT and CDR2 YYREEE (reference sequence). The chain's CDR3 is CASSFGTGWNTEAFF. For the CDR3, the DNA is TGTGCCAGCAGCTTTGGTACAGGCTGGAACACTGAAGCTTTCTTT.

This sequence joins TRBV6-5 and TRBJ1-3; TRBD1 matches at 7 bases. V was clipped by 3 bases and J by 1 base; unmatched bases: 6. This CDR3 is 16 amino acids long. Germline V gene lookup returns CDR1 MNHEY and CDR2 SVGAGI. The CDR3 loop is CASSYQGEASGNTIYF. The CDR3 coding sequence is TGTGCCAGCAGTTATCAGGGGGAAGCGTCTGGAAACACCATATATTTT.

The genes are TRBV19 and TRBJ1-5, with D uncertain. V was shortened by 3 bases and J by 6 bases, with 12 bases between the two germline ends. Germline lookup yields CDR1 LNHDA and CDR2 SQIVND (reference sequence). The CDR3 is made up of 14 amino acids. CDR3 coding DNA: TGTGCCAGTAGTATCAGGAGGGAGAGTCAGCCCCAGCATTTT. This gives the protein CASSIRRESQPQHF.

This chain joins TRBV19 and TRBJ1-1, with TRBD1 as a possible D gene (5 bases). This CDR3 contains 15 residues. With 5 bases removed from V and 3 bases from J, the gap between germline ends came to 16 bases. The V gene's germline CDR1 is LNHDA and CDR2 SQIVND (reference sequence). DNA for the CDR3: TGTGCCAGTAGTCCTCCCGGACATTTGTACACTGAAGCTTTCTTT. Its translation is CASSPPGHLYTEAFF.

The V gene is TRBV6-1, the J gene TRBJ2-4, with D perhaps matching TRBD1 (6 bases). Trimming cost V 7 bases and J 0 bases, with 13 bases left between them. CDR3 length equals 15 residues. CDR1 MNHNS and CDR2 SASEGT come from the germline V gene. Here the CDR3 reads CASTGQFLAKNIQYF. CDR3 nucleotide sequence: TGTGCCAGCACCGGACAGTTCCTAGCCAAAAACATTCAGTACTTC.

This clonotype was found many times. The rearrangement joins TRBV7-3 to TRBJ2-1; 8 bases are a match to TRBD2. With 5 bases clipped from V and 4 bases from J, the junction kept 10 bases outside the gene matches. CDR1 and CDR2 (germline): SGHTA, FQGTGA. The length of the CDR3 is 16 residues. CDR3 sequence reads: CASSQMTGLGYNEQFF. CDR3 nucleotide sequence: TGTGCCAGCAGCCAAATGACGGGACTAGGGTACAATGAGCAGTTCTTC. Based on the CDR3 plus reference TRBV7-3 and TRBJ2-1, the full variable domain is GAGVSQTPSNKVTEKGKYVELRCDPISGHTALYWYRQSLGQGPEFLIYFQGTGAADDSGLPNDRFFAVRPEGSVSTLKIQRTERGDSAVYLCASSQMTGLGYNEQFFGPGTRLTVL.

This clonotype has at least ten counts. This sequence joins TRBV27 and TRBJ2-7, with TRBD2 matching 7 bases. From germline, CDR1 is MNHEY and CDR2 SMNVEV (reference sequence). The V gene end was trimmed by 2 bases and the J gene end by 5 bases; junction bases not matched to a gene: 12. CDR3 length: 16 residues. CDR3 region: CASSLRLAALGHEQYF. The CDR3 DNA sequence: TGTGCCAGCAGTTTAAGGCTAGCGGCCCTTGGGCACGAGCAGTACTTC.

The chain couples TRBV12-3 or TRBV12-4 to TRBJ2-7; D uncertain. The CDR3 sequence is 13 residues long. Trimming removed 4 bases from V and 7 bases from J, with 14 bases in between. The CDR3 region is CASSSGPRWEQYF. The CDR3 nucleotides read TGTGCCAGCAGTTCCGGACCCCGTTGGGAGCAGTACTTC.

The chain recombines TRBV10-2 with TRBJ1-5; D gene uncertain. The germline CDR1 and CDR2 sequences are WSHSY and SAAADI. CDR3 length: 16 residues. Trimming took off 2 bases at V and 0 bases at J, with 11 bases between the two ends. CDR3 sequence: CASSESPDYSNQPQHF. The CDR3 DNA follows: TGCGCCAGCAGTGAGAGTCCCGATTATAGCAATCAGCCCCAGCATTTT.